Each of the 18 T cell receptor beta chains below was sequenced from the same sample in a study of blood T cell repertoires in COVID-19 (TCRdb year 2020). The library was made by the immunoSEQ multiplex PCR assay. Here the immuneACCESS table is served through TCRdb, limited to in-frame sequences with V and J called. Missing clones are a known gap in these copies; in checked studies unresolved V genes cover under half, and the rest lacks a known reason. The sample includes over 200,000 clones, with roughly 80% observed a single time. The top ten clonotypes cover around 5.4% of the sample. The specimen was peripheral blood. The source is a human donor in a cohort sampled during active COVID-19.

The chain carries TRBV30 and TRBJ2-7; 9 nucleotides align to TRBD1. The trim removed 2 bases at V and 6 bases at J, leaving 5 bases unmatched. The germline V gene has CDR1 GTSNPN and CDR2 SVGIG (reference sequence). The CDR3 consists of 13 residues. CDR3 protein: CAWSRQGGAEQYF. The CDR3 DNA reads TGTGCCTGGAGTAGACAGGGGGGAGCCGAGCAGTACTTC. The complete variable domain, with remaining parts taken from reference TRBV30 and TRBJ2-7, reads SQTIHQWPATLVQPVGSPLSLECTVEGTSNPNLYWYRQAAGRGLQLLFYSVGIGQISSEVPQNLSASRPQDRQFILSSKKLLLSDSGFYLCAWSRQGGAEQYFGPGTRLTVT.

The chain has TRBV7-9 and TRBJ2-7, with 9 bases that match TRBD2. After removal of 4 bases from V and 2 bases from J, the junction contained 3 bases not matched to a gene. This CDR3 has 14 amino acids. Germline-derived CDR1 and CDR2 are SEHNR and FQNEAQ (reference sequence). The CDR3 coding sequence is TGTGCCAGCAGCTGGGCTAGCGGGACCTACGAGCAGTACTTC. Translating it yields CASSWASGTYEQYF.

This sequence joins TRBV5-1 and TRBJ2-1; D remains ambiguous. Trimming removed 2 bases at V and 0 bases at J, with 9 bases between. Germline-derived CDR1 and CDR2 are SGHRS and YFSETQ. The CDR3 extends over 15 amino acids. This chain's CDR3 is CASSLSVSSYNEQFF. The CDR3 coding sequence is TGCGCCAGCAGCTTAAGCGTGAGCTCCTACAATGAGCAGTTCTTC.

The J gene is TRBJ2-3, the V gene TRBV28; TRBD2 matches at 11 bases. This CDR3 has 17 residues. Trimming cost V 8 bases and J 1 base; bases outside gene matches: 11. Germline V lookup: CDR1 MDHEN, CDR2 SYDVKM. In DNA, the CDR3 is TGTGCCAGCGGGGGACTAGCGGCTCCCCGGGGCACAGATACGCAGTATTTT. Translated: CASGGLAAPRGTDTQYF.

The chain combines TRBV7-3 with TRBJ2-7, with 7 bases matching TRBD2. The germline V gene has CDR1 SGHTA and CDR2 FQGTGA. The ends lost 3 bases at V and 5 bases at J; junction bases unmatched: 10. CDR3 length: 15 residues. The CDR3 reads CASSLEAGSNHEQYF. The DNA for the CDR3 is TGTGCCAGCAGCTTGGAAGCGGGATCAAATCACGAGCAGTACTTC.

This clone was seen a few times. The rearrangement links TRBV5-1 to TRBJ2-7; 10 nucleotides align to TRBD2. CDR1 and CDR2 (germline): SGHRS, YFSETQ. CDR3 length equals 14 residues. The junction had 7 bases not matched to a gene; V was cut back by 7 bases and J by 3 bases. CDR3 region: CASHRTSGVYEQYF. CDR3 sequence (DNA): TGCGCCAGCCATCGGACTAGCGGTGTCTACGAGCAGTACTTC.

This chain uses TRBV29-1 with TRBJ2-1; 10 nucleotides line up with TRBD2. Per the germline V gene, CDR1 is SQVTM and CDR2 is ANQGSEA. The CDR3 contains 16 residues. Trimming at V came to 4 bases and at J to 5 bases, leaving 11 bases not matched to a gene. The CDR3 is CSVGLAGVRHNNEQFF. The DNA of the CDR3 is TGCAGCGTTGGGCTAGCGGGAGTTCGGCATAACAATGAGCAGTTCTTC.

This chain uses TRBV6-1 with TRBJ1-2; D might be TRBD1 (5 bases). The CDR3 is 12 amino acids. Per the germline V gene, CDR1 is MNHNS and CDR2 is SASEGT. V gave up 2 bases and J gave up 4 bases, with 5 bases separating them. The CDR3 region is CASSEQGYGYTF. In DNA form, the CDR3 reads TGTGCCAGCAGTGAACAGGGCTATGGCTACACCTTC.

The rearrangement uses TRBV5-8 and TRBJ2-2; D is ambiguous. The CDR3 contains 14 residues. Germline V lookup: CDR1 SGHTS, CDR2 YDEGEE. V lost 4 bases to trimming and J lost 7 bases, with 14 bases between them. CDR3 bases: TGTGCCAGCAGCCGTCAGGATGTCAACGGGGAGCTGTTTTTT. Its translation is CASSRQDVNGELFF.

This clone was found a few times. Other nucleotide sequences from this sample produce the same CDR3. This rearrangement joins TRBV7-8 to TRBJ1-2, with 11 bases identical to TRBD1. Germline trimming cut 0 bases from V and 6 bases from J; bases unmatched to any gene: 6. CDR1 and CDR2 from the germline V gene are SGHVS and FQNEAQ. This CDR3 region has 16 residues. The CDR3 is CASSLAADRGQDGYTF. For the CDR3, the DNA is TGTGCCAGCAGCTTAGCTGCGGACAGGGGGCAGGATGGCTACACCTTC.

This sequence joins TRBV4-1 and TRBJ1-5, with D unclear. CDR3 size: 16 residues. CDR1 and CDR2 from the germline V gene are MGHRA and YSYEKL. The V gene lost 4 bases and the J gene lost 0 bases, with 13 bases spanning the gap. The CDR3 reads CASSPRVSDSNQPQHF. The CDR3 DNA reads TGCGCCAGCAGCCCGAGGGTTTCAGATAGCAATCAGCCCCAGCATTTT.

This clone was detected only once. CDR3 sequence (DNA): TGTGCCAGCAGTGGAGCGGTCCTGGGCTACAATGAGCAGTTCTTC. This sequence encodes CASSGAVLGYNEQFF. The chain carries TRBV5-8 and TRBJ2-1; a weak D match, TRBD2 (5 bases). Germline V gene sequence: CDR1 SGHTS, CDR2 YDEGEE. The CDR3 spans 15 residues. Trimming shortened V by 5 bases and J by 3 bases, and 15 bases separated the two germline ends.

The rearrangement joins TRBV6-5 to TRBJ2-5; 7 nucleotides line up with TRBD1. V gave up 5 bases and J gave up 5 bases; unmatched junction bases: 8. This CDR3 is 14 amino acids long. Germline CDR1 and CDR2: MNHEY and SVGAGI. CDR3 in DNA: TGTGCCAGCAGTCTTACAGGGGAGAGGGAGACCCAGTACTTC. As protein: CASSLTGERETQYF.

The V gene is TRBV3-1 (or the pseudogene TRBV3-2), the J gene TRBJ2-3, with TRBD2 matching over 8 bases. Trimming cost V 7 bases and J 2 bases; bases outside gene matches: 8. CDR1 LGHDT and CDR2 YNNKEL come from the germline V gene (reference sequence). This CDR3 has 15 amino acids. This CDR3 reads CASTKDSGNTDTQYF. CDR3 coding DNA: TGTGCCAGCACCAAGGATAGCGGGAACACAGATACGCAGTATTTT.

This chain connects TRBV5-4 to TRBJ1-1; tentatively, D is TRBD1 (6 bases). Trimming shortened V by 1 base and J by 4 bases, and 8 bases separated the two germline ends. The length of the CDR3 is 13 residues. Germline V gene lookup returns CDR1 SGHNT and CDR2 YYREEE (reference sequence). CDR3 in amino acids: CASSLRGGTEAFF. CDR3 nucleotides: TGTGCCAGCAGCTTGCGAGGGGGCACTGAAGCTTTCTTT.

The rearrangement links TRBV7-2 to TRBJ2-5; TRBD2 is a possible D gene (6 bases). CDR1 is SGHTA, CDR2 FQGNSA, per germline. CDR3 length: 13 residues. The V gene lost 11 bases and the J gene lost 2 bases, with 15 bases spanning the gap. The chain's CDR3 is CASNPSVQETQYF. DNA of the CDR3: TGTGCCTCGAATCCTAGCGTTCAAGAGACCCAGTACTTC.

The CDR3 coding sequence is TGTGCCAGCAGTCGACTAGCGGGAGGACTAGCCAAAAACATTCAGTACTTC. Translating gives CASSRLAGGLAKNIQYF. The chain couples TRBV28 to TRBJ2-4; 13 positions agree with TRBD2. CDR1 is MDHEN and CDR2 is SYDVKM in the germline V gene. This CDR3 region has 17 residues. V dropped 5 bases and J dropped 0; count of bases not matched to a gene: 4.

J is TRBJ2-7 and V is TRBV18, with TRBD1 as a possible D gene (6 bases). CDR1 and CDR2 from the germline V gene are KGHSH and LQKENI. V lost 3 bases and J lost 6, with 21 bases in between. The length of the CDR3 is 16 residues. The CDR3 loop is CASSPVFRDTLREQYF. As DNA, the CDR3 is TGTGCCAGCTCACCCGTCTTCCGGGACACCCTCCGCGAGCAGTACTTC.